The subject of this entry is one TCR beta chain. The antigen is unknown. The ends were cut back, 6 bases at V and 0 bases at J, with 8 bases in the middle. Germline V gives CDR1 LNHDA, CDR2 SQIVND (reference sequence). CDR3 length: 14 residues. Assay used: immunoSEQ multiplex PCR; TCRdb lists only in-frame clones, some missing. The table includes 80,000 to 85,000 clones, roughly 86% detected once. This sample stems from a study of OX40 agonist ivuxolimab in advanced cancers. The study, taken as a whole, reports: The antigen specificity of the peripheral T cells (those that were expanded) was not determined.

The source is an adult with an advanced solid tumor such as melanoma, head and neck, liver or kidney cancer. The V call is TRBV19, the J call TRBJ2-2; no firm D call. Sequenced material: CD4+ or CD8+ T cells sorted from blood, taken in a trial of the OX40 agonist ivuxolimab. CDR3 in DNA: TGTGCCAGTAGATACCCACCGAACACCGGGGAGCTGTTTTTT. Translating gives CASRYPPNTGELFF.